The following is a TCR beta chain sequence with its context. The protocol was immunoSEQ multiplex PCR, while the TCRdb copy is restricted to in-frame clones and leaves out a portion. The sample lists some 350,000 clones; around nine tenths were seen once. The data are from a study of blood T cell repertoires in COVID-19. Study background: Some COVID-19 samples were acute and others convalescent; all came from the United States, Italy and Spain. The analysed material was cDNA or gDNA that came from T cells, B-cell-depleted T cells, or PBMCs.

This sequence was found in a human donor in a cohort sampled during active COVID-19. The sample was peripheral blood.

The CDR3 nucleotides are TGTGCCATCAGGACAGACAGCACAGATACGCAGTATTTT. It yields the protein CAIRTDSTDTQYF. The rearrangement uses TRBV10-3 and TRBJ2-3, with a tentative D call TRBD1 (5 bases). The germline gives CDR1 ENHRY, CDR2 SYGVKD. The germline V and J ends were trimmed by 6 bases and 0 bases, with 7 bases remaining between them. The CDR3 spans 13 residues.